This TCR beta chain was documented in a study of patients and donors after allogeneic stem cell transplantation. TCRdb re-analysed the RT-PCR reads in MiXCR, keeping a single row per CDR3 protein. Of 390,000 or so distinct CDR3 sequences in the sample, approximately 16% were seen once. V lost 5 bases and J lost 1, with 8 bases in between. This CDR3 has 12 amino acids. The germline V gene encodes CDR1 DFQATT and CDR2 SNEGSKA (reference sequence). Specimen: blood, either unsorted or a sorted T cell fraction (not recorded which). This sequence was found in a human donor who was either an allogeneic HSCT recipient or a stem cell or donor lymphocyte infusion donor (not recorded which). It is not recorded whose cells these are; they may come from a transplant donor. V and J are TRBV20-1 and TRBJ1-1; D remains unclear. The CDR3 reads CSAYPGNTEAFF. The CDR3 nucleotides read TGCAGTGCTTACCCAGGGAACACTGAAGCTTTCTTT.